This T cell receptor beta chain emerged from a study of graft-versus-host responses after intestinal transplantation (dated by TCRdb to the early 2020s). General notes on the study: Multivisceral, liver-intestinal, or isolated intestinal transplants were received by the recipients. Anti-thymocyte globulin induction was given to all recipients, followed by maintenance tacrolimus and steroids for two to three years. After intestinal transplantation, graft-versus-host and host-versus-graft alloreactive T cell clones were followed in the graft, circulation and bone marrow using bulk TCR-beta CDR3 sequencing. Alloreactive clones were identified by sequencing pre-transplant mixed lymphocyte reaction products and comparing them with unstimulated pre-transplant donor and recipient T cells. A cohort of about 25 intestinal transplant recipients, including one retransplant, was enrolled, and a few patients lacking pretransplant specimens were excluded. A peak of at least 4% donor T cells among recipient peripheral blood mononuclear cells was the definition used for donor T cell macrochimerism. Rather than being sequenced by the commercial service, samples from a few later patients were sequenced in-house on an Illumina MiSeq and processed with MiXCR. What the authors observed across the whole study: The relatively low number and heterogeneity of intestinal transplant patients limited the conclusions. High GvH to HvG T cell clonal ratios were observed in the allografts of patients with donor T cell macrochimerism. GvH clones turned up in recipient bone marrow, with some appearing earlier in ileal mucosa or blood, a pattern consistent with an intestinal mucosal origin. Peak levels of circulating GvH clones were associated with declines in HvG clones early after transplant.

The library was made by the immunoSEQ multiplex PCR assay. For most patients, genomic DNA was subjected to high-throughput TCR-beta CDR3 sequencing by Adaptive Biotechnologies. For the original study's pipeline: Adaptive's ImmunoSEQ software supplied the TCR sequencing data for roughly 17 patients, while MiXCR and VDJtools were used to process a few other patients. CDR3 nucleotide sequences shared between donor and recipient were removed because their origin could not be assigned. To count as alloreactive, a clone needed at least 2-fold expansion over unstimulated cells and a minimum CFSE-low frequency of 0.002% (template counts) or 0.001% (read counts). Mappable clones were those detected in sequenced pre-transplant spleen, lymph node, or MLR CFSE-low populations of the donor or recipient. Cumulative frequency of alloreactive clones was calculated as a percentage of all sequences weighted by copy number. Imported from immuneACCESS, the table was reduced by TCRdb to in-frame sequences with V and J called. These copies leave out some clones; in studies compared against another copy, an unresolved V gene accounts for under half, and the cause of the remainder is not known. From that table come the V and J calls and clone size; the DNA was used to work out D and trimming. A total of around 37,000 clones appear in this sample, roughly 87% of them only once. Under 20% of the sample belongs to the ten largest clones.

Dithiothreitol, EDTA incubations and collagenase D digestion were used to isolate intraepithelial and lamina propria lymphocytes from graft specimens. Bulk TCR-beta sequencing was performed on serial intestinal graft biopsy specimens collected as late as 600 days after transplant. For this chain, trimming is 2 bases at the V end and 6 bases at the J end, and the number of junction bases without a gene match is 7. The CDR3 holds 14 amino acids from the cysteine to the phenylalanine. Only CDR3 DNA remains: 42 bases, in frame from the first base. CDR1 and CDR2 (MNHNY, SVGAGI) derive from the germline V gene (reference sequence). Points on this clone: Its antigen is unknown. One base away there is no much larger clone; base qualities are not given.

The chain is encoded by TRBV6-6 joined to TRBJ2-7; TRBD1 lines up with 7 middle nucleotides. This TCR derives from a human patient who received an intestinal transplant, so some T cells may come from the graft donor. This sample comprised ileum tissue, obtained 200 to 210 days after intestinal transplant. Here the CDR3 is given as CASSYPRGSSEQYF. The sequence in DNA is TGTGCCAGCAGTTACCCCAGGGGGTCGAGCGAGCAGTACTTC.